These 25 T cell receptor beta chains were sequenced from one sample in a study of blood T cell repertoires in COVID-19. The protocol was immunoSEQ multiplex PCR, while the TCRdb copy is restricted to in-frame clones and leaves out a portion. The sample carries around 250,000 clones, around 89% recorded once. Material for sequencing was PBMCs or T cells enriched from blood (not recorded which). The receptors originated from a woman aged 30 to 39 who had recovered from COVID-19.

V and J are TRBV19 and TRBJ1-5; D unclear. CDR1 and CDR2 from the germline V gene are LNHDA and SQIVND (reference sequence). Trimming shortened V by 1 base and J by 8 bases, and 12 bases separated the two germline ends. This CDR3 has 14 amino acids. CDR3 nucleotides: TGTGCCAGTAGTATAGTAAGTATAGGAGAGCCCCAGCATTTT. As protein: CASSIVSIGEPQHF.

This clone was recorded at least ten times. The V gene is TRBV19, the J gene TRBJ1-1; D remains unclear. Deletions cut 5 bases from V and 5 bases from J, with 9 bases between. There are 12 residues in the CDR3. Looked up from germline, CDR1 is LNHDA and CDR2 is SQIVND (reference sequence). For the CDR3, the DNA is TGTGCCAGTAGTTATGGGAGGACTGAAGCTTTCTTT. Its protein is CASSYGRTEAFF. Looking up the rest from reference TRBV19 and TRBJ1-1 gives the full variable domain: DGGITQSPKYLFRKEGQNVTLSCEQNLNHDAMYWYRQDPGQGLRLIYYSQIVNDFQKGDIAEGYSVSREKKESFPLTVTSAQKNPTAFYLCASSYGRTEAFFGQGTRLTVV.

The genes are TRBV28 and TRBJ1-1; possibly TRBD1 for D (5 bases). V was trimmed by 10 bases and J by 1 base, leaving 19 bases between them. This CDR3 is built from 15 residues. The V gene's germline CDR1 is MDHEN and CDR2 SYDVKM. CDR3 protein: CATEGAGLGNTEAFF. The CDR3 coding sequence is TGTGCCACTGAAGGAGCAGGGTTGGGGAACACTGAAGCTTTCTTT.

V usage is TRBV24-1 and J usage is TRBJ1-2; 7 bases are shared with TRBD1. V lost 2 bases, J lost 4 bases, and 0 bases stayed unmatched. In germline, CDR1 is KGHDR, CDR2 SFDVKD. CDR3 length equals 13 residues. CDR3 protein: CATSDYRGYGYTF. CDR3 in DNA: TGTGCCACCAGTGATTACAGGGGCTATGGCTACACCTTC.

The chain couples TRBV7-2 to TRBJ2-5; no reliable D call. Germline V CDR1 and CDR2: SGHTA, FQGNSA. CDR3 length: 14 amino acids. Trimming shortened V by 6 bases and J by 4 bases, and 15 bases separated the two germline ends. CDR3 protein: CASRIDTYGETQYF. Written as DNA, the CDR3 is TGTGCCAGCAGGATCGATACGTACGGAGAGACCCAGTACTTC.

CDR3 bases: TGTGCCATCAGTGAGGGGGCAGTGCGTCAGCCCCAGCATTTT. Residues: CAISEGAVRQPQHF. The gene calls are TRBV10-3 and TRBJ1-5; a weak D match, TRBD1 (5 bases). Germline V CDR1 and CDR2: ENHRY, SYGVKD. Trimming removed 2 bases at V and 6 bases at J, with 11 bases between. This CDR3 region has 14 residues.

The chain is built from TRBV29-1 and TRBJ1-2, with D unclear. This CDR3 spans 14 amino acids. Germline CDR1 is SQVTM and CDR2 is ANQGSEA. V was clipped by 2 bases and J by 2 bases, with 12 bases between them. CDR3 amino acids: CSVEPRHGNYGYTF. The CDR3 nucleotides are TGCAGCGTTGAACCCAGGCATGGAAACTATGGCTACACCTTC.

This chain links TRBV27 with TRBJ2-2, with D possibly matching TRBD2 (5 bases). The CDR3 covers 14 residues. Germline CDR1 MNHEY, CDR2 SMNVEV (reference sequence). V lost 7 bases and J lost 6, with 15 bases in between. The CDR3 DNA is TGTGCCAGCACCCCTCACCTGGAGGCCGGGGAGCTGTTTTTT. It encodes CASTPHLEAGELFF.

The V gene is TRBV30, the J gene TRBJ1-2, with D possibly being TRBD1 (5 bases). This CDR3 region has 12 residues. Trimming pared 1 base from V and 4 bases from J, leaving 7 bases between. Germline V gives CDR1 GTSNPN, CDR2 SVGIG (reference sequence). CDR3 nucleotides: TGTGCCTGGAGTGGACAGCCCTATGGCTACACCTTC. Translated: CAWSGQPYGYTF.

The chain links TRBV30 to TRBJ1-5; 8 positions agree with TRBD1. The CDR3 loop spans 17 amino acids. CDR1 GTSNPN and CDR2 SVGIG come from the germline V gene (reference sequence). Trimming removed 5 bases from V and 0 bases from J; junction bases left unmatched: 12. The CDR3 loop reads CAWSNTGGGYSNQPQHF. The CDR3 region has the DNA TGTGCCTGGTCTAATACAGGGGGAGGTTATAGCAATCAGCCCCAGCATTTT. Based on the CDR3 plus reference TRBV30 and TRBJ1-5, the full variable domain is SQTIHQWPATLVQPVGSPLSLECTVEGTSNPNLYWYRQAAGRGLQLLFYSVGIGQISSEVPQNLSASRPQDRQFILSSKKLLLSDSGFYLCAWSNTGGGYSNQPQHFGDGTRLSIL.

V and J are TRBV29-1 and TRBJ1-2; 7 bases line up with TRBD1. V was pared by 1 base and J by 4 bases, with 3 bases of the junction left unmatched. The CDR3 has 13 residues. Germline CDR1 is SQVTM and CDR2 is ANQGSEA. CDR3: CSVEGRDSYGYTF. The CDR3 coding sequence is TGCAGCGTTGAAGGCAGGGACAGCTATGGCTACACCTTC.

The chain's CDR3 is CASSRNTENTEAFF. CDR3 in DNA: TGCGCCAGCAGCCGCAATACAGAGAACACTGAAGCTTTCTTT. The rearrangement uses TRBV4-1 and TRBJ1-1; no clear D. V was trimmed by 4 bases and J by 1 base, leaving 10 bases between them. The CDR3 totals 14 residues. In germline, CDR1 is MGHRA, CDR2 YSYEKL.

J is TRBJ1-5 and V is TRBV28; D is possibly TRBD1 (6 bases). In germline, CDR1 is MDHEN, CDR2 SYDVKM. V lost 10 bases and J lost 5, with 18 bases in between. This CDR3 spans 14 amino acids. This CDR3 is CATRTVLQDQPQHF. CDR3 coding DNA: TGTGCCACCCGGACAGTTTTACAGGATCAGCCCCAGCATTTT.

The rearrangement joins TRBV27 to TRBJ2-1; 8 bases are shared with TRBD2. Germline V gene sequence: CDR1 MNHEY, CDR2 SMNVEV (reference sequence). V shed 3 bases, J shed 3 bases, and the junction held 4 bases outside the gene matches. CDR3 length equals 15 residues. CDR3 protein: CASSLSGSIYNEQFF. The CDR3 DNA reads as TGTGCCAGCAGTTTGAGCGGGAGTATCTACAATGAGCAGTTCTTC.

The rearrangement links TRBV5-6 to TRBJ1-2; D remains unclear. The CDR3 covers 11 residues. Germline CDR1 is SGHDT and CDR2 is YYEEEE. V was pared by 4 bases and J by 7 bases, with 8 bases between. CDR3 nucleotides: TGTGCCAGCAGCCGAGGAAGTGGCTACACCTTC. Translating gives CASSRGSGYTF.

The chain carries TRBV4-1 and TRBJ1-2; 10 bases fit TRBD1. CDR3 length equals 15 residues. V shed 1 base, J shed 4 bases, and the junction held 3 bases outside the gene matches. The germline CDR1 and CDR2 sequences are MGHRA and YSYEKL. DNA of the CDR3: TGCGCCAGCAGCCAAGCCGACAGGGGGCCCTATGGCTACACCTTC. Its protein is CASSQADRGPYGYTF.

V usage is TRBV9 and J usage is TRBJ2-1, with D unresolved. This CDR3 contains 14 residues. The V end was cut by 0 bases, the J end by 8 bases, with 12 bases between. Germline lookup yields CDR1 SGDLS and CDR2 YYNGEE. DNA for the CDR3: TGTGCCAGCAGCGTAGGTGGAGTCGGAGATGAGCAGTTCTTC. It specifies CASSVGGVGDEQFF.

The rearrangement joins TRBV28 to TRBJ1-2, with a weak D call TRBD1 (5 bases). The CDR3 extends over 14 amino acids. Trimming cost V 4 bases and J 3 bases, with 12 bases left between them. Germline-derived CDR1 and CDR2 are MDHEN and SYDVKM. The CDR3 reads CASSSSGVDYGYTF. DNA for the CDR3: TGTGCCAGCAGTTCGTCGGGGGTAGACTATGGCTACACCTTC.

The rearrangement joins TRBV24-1 to TRBJ1-1, with D perhaps TRBD1 (6 bases). The CDR3 spans 13 residues. Deletions cut 7 bases from V and 1 base from J, with 9 bases between. CDR1 is KGHDR, CDR2 SFDVKD, per germline. The CDR3 sequence: CATRETGNTEAFF. The CDR3 region has the DNA TGTGCCACCAGAGAGACAGGGAACACTGAAGCTTTCTTT.

This clone has a single count. This chain uses TRBV12-3 or TRBV12-4 with TRBJ1-1; no definite D call. This CDR3 contains 13 residues. V was cut by 1 base and J by 3 bases, with 6 bases left in between. DNA of the CDR3: TGTGCCAGCAGTTTAGGGCCTGACACTGAAGCTTTCTTT. Protein sequence: CASSLGPDTEAFF.

This clone was seen a handful of times. The chain carries TRBV29-1 and TRBJ2-1; 8 nucleotides agree with TRBD1. This CDR3 spans 13 amino acids. The V and J ends lost 7 bases and 5 bases, in that order; junction bases with no gene match: 7. Germline assignment: CDR1 SQVTM and CDR2 ANQGSEA. CDR3 region: CSGNTGGHNEQFF. Here the CDR3 DNA reads TGCAGCGGGAATACAGGGGGACACAATGAGCAGTTCTTC.

V is TRBV3-1 (or the pseudogene TRBV3-2) and J is TRBJ1-4; D is unclear. Germline V CDR1 and CDR2: LGHDT, YNNKEL (reference sequence). V shed 1 base and J shed 6 bases, with 6 bases lying between them. CDR3 size: 13 residues. In DNA form, the CDR3 reads TGTGCCAGCAGCCAAGTTATTGATGAAAAACTGTTTTTT. Translating gives CASSQVIDEKLFF.

The chain recombines TRBV27 with TRBJ1-5; D call uncertain. V shed 2 bases and J shed 4 bases, with 9 bases lying between them. CDR3 length equals 14 residues. CDR1 is MNHEY and CDR2 is SMNVEV in the germline V gene (reference sequence). As DNA, the CDR3 is TGTGCCAGCAGTTTAAACAGCCGAAATCAGCCCCAGCATTTT. It translates to CASSLNSRNQPQHF.

This clone has only a few counts. This rearrangement joins TRBV6-4 to TRBJ2-2; 8 bases align to TRBD1. The CDR3 is made up of 16 amino acids. The J segment lost 1 base and the V segment lost 0 bases, leaving 1 base of the junction unmatched. Germline CDR1 MRHNA, CDR2 SNTAGT. As DNA, the CDR3 is TGTGCCAGCAGTGACTCGGGGACAGGGAACACCGGGGAGCTGTTTTTT. Translated, it gives CASSDSGTGNTGELFF.

The chain employs TRBV2 and TRBJ1-2; 10 positions agree with TRBD1. Germline values: CDR1 SNHLY, CDR2 FYNNEI. The CDR3 runs 12 residues. The junction had 7 bases not matched to a gene; V was cut back by 10 bases and J by 8 bases. The CDR3 DNA is TGTGCCACAACCGGGACAGGGGAAGGCTACACCTTC. Translated: CATTGTGEGYTF.